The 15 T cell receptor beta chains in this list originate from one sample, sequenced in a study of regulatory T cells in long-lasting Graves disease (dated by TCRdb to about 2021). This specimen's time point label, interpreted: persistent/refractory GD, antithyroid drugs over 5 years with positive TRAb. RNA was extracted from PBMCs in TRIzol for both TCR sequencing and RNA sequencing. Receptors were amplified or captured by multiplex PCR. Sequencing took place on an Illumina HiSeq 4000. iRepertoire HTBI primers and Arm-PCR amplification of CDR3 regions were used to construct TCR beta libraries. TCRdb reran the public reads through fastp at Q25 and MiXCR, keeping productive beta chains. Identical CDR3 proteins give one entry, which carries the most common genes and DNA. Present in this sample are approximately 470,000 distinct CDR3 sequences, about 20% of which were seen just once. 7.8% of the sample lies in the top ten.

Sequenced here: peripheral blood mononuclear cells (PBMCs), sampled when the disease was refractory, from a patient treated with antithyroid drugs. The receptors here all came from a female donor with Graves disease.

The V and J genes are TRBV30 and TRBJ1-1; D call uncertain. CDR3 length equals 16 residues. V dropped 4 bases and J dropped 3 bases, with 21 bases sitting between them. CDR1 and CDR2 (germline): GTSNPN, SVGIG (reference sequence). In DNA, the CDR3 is TGTGCCTGGATGCGGTGGGTCACGAGTCGGGACACTGAAGCTTTCTTT. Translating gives CAWMRWVTSRDTEAFF. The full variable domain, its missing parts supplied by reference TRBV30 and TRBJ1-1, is SQTIHQWPATLVQPVGSPLSLECTVEGTSNPNLYWYRQAAGRGLQLLFYSVGIGQISSEVPQNLSASRPQDRQFILSSKKLLLSDSGFYLCAWMRWVTSRDTEAFFGQGTRLTVV.

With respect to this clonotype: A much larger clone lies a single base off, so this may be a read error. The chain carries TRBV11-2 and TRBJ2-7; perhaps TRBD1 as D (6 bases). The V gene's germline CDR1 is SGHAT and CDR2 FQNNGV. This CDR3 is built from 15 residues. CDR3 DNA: TGTGCCAGCAGCTCGGAAACAGGGTACCACTACGGGCAGTACTTC. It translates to CASSSETGYHYGQYF.

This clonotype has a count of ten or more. The CDR3 region has the DNA TGTGCCAGCAGCTCGGGACTGACGAACACCGGGGAGCTGTTTTTT. Translating it yields CASSSGLTNTGELFF. V and J are TRBV11-2 and TRBJ2-2; D possibly corresponds to TRBD2 (6 bases). Trimming removed 4 bases at V and 0 bases at J, with 9 bases between. Germline V gives CDR1 SGHAT, CDR2 FQNNGV. The CDR3 is made up of 15 amino acids. Filled out from reference TRBV11-2 and TRBJ2-2, the complete variable domain reads EAGVAQSPRYKIIEKRQSVAFWCNPISGHATLYWYQQILGQGPKLLIQFQNNGVVDDSQLPKDRFSAERLKGVDSTLKIQPAKLEDSAVYLCASSSGLTNTGELFFGEGSRLTVL.

For the CDR3, the DNA is TGTGCCAGTAGTATAACCGGGACAGGGGACCACGAGCAGTACTTC. This codes for CASSITGTGDHEQYF. V is TRBV19 and J is TRBJ2-7, with 10 bases that match TRBD1. There are 15 residues in the CDR3. V lost 2 bases to trimming and J lost 5 bases; unmatched junction nucleotides: 6. Germline CDR1 and CDR2: LNHDA and SQIVND (reference sequence).

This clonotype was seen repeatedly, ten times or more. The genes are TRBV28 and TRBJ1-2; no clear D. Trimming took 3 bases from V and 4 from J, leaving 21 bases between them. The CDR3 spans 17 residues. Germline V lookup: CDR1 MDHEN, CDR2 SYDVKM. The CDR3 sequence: CASSLHRSGQFGYGYTF. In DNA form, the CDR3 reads TGTGCCAGCAGTTTGCATAGGTCCGGGCAATTTGGCTATGGCTACACCTTC.

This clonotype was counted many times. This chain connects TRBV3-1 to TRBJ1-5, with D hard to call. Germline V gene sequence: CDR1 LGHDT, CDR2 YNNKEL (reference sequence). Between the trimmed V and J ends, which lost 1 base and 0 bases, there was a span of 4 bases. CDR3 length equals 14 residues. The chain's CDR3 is CASSQVASNQPQHF. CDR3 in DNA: TGTGCCAGCAGCCAAGTGGCTAGCAATCAGCCCCAGCATTTT.

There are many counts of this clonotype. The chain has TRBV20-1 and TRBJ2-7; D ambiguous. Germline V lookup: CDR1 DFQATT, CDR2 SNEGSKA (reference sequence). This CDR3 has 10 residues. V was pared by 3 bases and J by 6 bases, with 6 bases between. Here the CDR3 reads CSARLSEQYF. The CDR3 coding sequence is TGCAGTGCTAGGTTAAGCGAGCAGTACTTC.

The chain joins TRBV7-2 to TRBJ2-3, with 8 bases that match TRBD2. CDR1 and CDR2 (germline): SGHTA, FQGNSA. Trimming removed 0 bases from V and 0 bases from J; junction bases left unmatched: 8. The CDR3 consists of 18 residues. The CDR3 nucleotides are TGTGCCAGCAGCTTAGCGTTGGCTAGCGGGTATAGCACAGATACGCAGTATTTT. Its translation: CASSLALASGYSTDTQYF.

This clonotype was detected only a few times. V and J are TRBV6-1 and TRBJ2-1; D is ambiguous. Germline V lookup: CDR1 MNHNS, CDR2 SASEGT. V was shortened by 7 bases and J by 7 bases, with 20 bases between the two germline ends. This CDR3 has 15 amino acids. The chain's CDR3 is CASTEGFNGRNEQFF. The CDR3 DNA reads TGTGCCAGCACCGAAGGCTTCAATGGGCGGAATGAGCAGTTCTTC.

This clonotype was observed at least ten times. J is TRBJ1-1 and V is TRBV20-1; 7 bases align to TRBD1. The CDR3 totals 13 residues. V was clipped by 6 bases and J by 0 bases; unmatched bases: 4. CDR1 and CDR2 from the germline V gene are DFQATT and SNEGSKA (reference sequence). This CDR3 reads CSAMDRLNTEAFF. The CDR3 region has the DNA TGCAGTGCAATGGACAGGTTGAACACTGAAGCTTTCTTT.

CDR3 amino acids: CASSLAHSSYNSPLHF. In DNA form, the CDR3 reads TGTGCCAGCAGTTTAGCGCACAGCTCCTATAATTCACCCCTCCACTTT. J is TRBJ1-6 and V is TRBV12-3 or TRBV12-4; D remains ambiguous. Trimming removed 0 bases at V and 0 bases at J, with 6 bases between. The CDR3 loop spans 16 amino acids.

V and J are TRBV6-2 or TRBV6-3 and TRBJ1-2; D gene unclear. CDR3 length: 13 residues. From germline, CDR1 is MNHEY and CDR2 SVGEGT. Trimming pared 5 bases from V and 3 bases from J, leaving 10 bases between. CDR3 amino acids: CASSMDGYYGYTF. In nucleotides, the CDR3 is TGTGCCAGCAGTATGGACGGATACTATGGCTACACCTTC.

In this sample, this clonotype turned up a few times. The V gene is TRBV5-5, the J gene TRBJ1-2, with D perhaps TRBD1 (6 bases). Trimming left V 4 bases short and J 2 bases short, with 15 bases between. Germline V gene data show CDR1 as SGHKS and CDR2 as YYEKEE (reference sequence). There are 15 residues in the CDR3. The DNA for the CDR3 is TGTGCCAGCAGCCCGGCCGGGGGCAGGAACTATGGCTACACCTTC. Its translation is CASSPAGGRNYGYTF.

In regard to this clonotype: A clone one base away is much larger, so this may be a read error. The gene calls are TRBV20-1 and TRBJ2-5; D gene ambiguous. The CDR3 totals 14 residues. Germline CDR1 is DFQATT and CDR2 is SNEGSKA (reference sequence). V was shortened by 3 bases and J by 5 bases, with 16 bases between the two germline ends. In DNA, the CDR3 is TGCAGTGCTAGTGACGGACGCCTCCGGGAGACCCAGTACTTC. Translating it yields CSASDGRLRETQYF.

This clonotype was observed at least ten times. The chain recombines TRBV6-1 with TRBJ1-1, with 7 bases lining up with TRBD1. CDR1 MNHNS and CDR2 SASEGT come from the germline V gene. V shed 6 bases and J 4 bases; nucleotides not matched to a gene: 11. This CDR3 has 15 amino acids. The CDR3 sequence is CASSKPTGLFTEAFF. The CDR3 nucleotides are TGTGCCAGCAGCAAACCGACAGGGTTGTTCACTGAAGCTTTCTTT.